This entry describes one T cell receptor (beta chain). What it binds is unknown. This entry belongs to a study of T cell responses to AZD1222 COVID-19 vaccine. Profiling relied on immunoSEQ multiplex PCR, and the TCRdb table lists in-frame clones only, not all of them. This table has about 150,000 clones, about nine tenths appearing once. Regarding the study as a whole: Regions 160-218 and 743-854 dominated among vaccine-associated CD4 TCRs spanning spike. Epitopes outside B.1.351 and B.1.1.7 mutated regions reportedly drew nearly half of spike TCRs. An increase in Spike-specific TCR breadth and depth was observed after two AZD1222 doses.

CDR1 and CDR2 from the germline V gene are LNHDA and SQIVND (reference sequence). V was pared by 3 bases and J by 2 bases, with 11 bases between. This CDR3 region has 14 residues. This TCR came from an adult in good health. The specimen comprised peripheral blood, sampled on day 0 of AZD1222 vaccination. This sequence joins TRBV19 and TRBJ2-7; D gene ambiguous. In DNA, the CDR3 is TGTGCCAGTAGTATTGCGTTCGCGGCCTACGAGCAGTACTTC. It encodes CASSIAFAAYEQYF.